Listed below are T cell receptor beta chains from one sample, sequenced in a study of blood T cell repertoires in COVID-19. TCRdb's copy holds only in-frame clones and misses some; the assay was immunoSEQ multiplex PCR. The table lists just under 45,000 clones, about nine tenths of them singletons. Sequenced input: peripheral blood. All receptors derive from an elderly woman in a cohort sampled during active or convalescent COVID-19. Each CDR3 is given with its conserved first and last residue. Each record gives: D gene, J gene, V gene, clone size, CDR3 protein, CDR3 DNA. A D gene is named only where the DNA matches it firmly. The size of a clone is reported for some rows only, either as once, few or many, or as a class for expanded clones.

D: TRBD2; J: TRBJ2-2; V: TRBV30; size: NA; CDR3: CAWSLQLAGGPNTGELFF; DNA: TGTGCCTGGAGTCTCCAACTAGCGGGGGGCCCTAACACCGGGGAGCTGTTTTTT
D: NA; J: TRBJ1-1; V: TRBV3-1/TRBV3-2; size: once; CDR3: CASSQEGGEGTEAFF; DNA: TGTGCCAGCAGCCAAGAGGGGGGGGAGGGCACTGAAGCTTTCTTT
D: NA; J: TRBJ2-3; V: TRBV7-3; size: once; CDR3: CASSPVGAGANTQYF; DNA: TGTGCCAGCAGCCCGGTAGGGGCGGGGGCGAATACGCAGTATTTT
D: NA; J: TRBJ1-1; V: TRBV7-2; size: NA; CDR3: CASSLDSLFTEAFF; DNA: TGTGCCAGCAGCTTAGACAGTTTATTCACTGAAGCTTTCTTT
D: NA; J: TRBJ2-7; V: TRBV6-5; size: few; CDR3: CASLPSAGQSYEQYF; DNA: TGTGCCAGCCTTCCATCCGCGGGACAGTCCTACGAGCAGTACTTC
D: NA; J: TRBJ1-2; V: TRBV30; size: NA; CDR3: CAWASWGGYTF; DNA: TGTGCCTGGGCGTCGTGGGGCGGCTACACCTTC
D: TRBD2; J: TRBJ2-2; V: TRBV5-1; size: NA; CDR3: CASSVIAGRTGELFF; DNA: TGCGCCAGCAGCGTAATAGCGGGGAGGACCGGGGAGCTGTTTTTT
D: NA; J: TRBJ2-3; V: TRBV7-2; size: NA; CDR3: CASSLGFTDTQYF; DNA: TGTGCCAGCAGCTTGGGCTTCACAGATACGCAGTATTTT
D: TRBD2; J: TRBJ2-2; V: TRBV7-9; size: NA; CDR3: CASSLAGGRPGELFF; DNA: TGTGCCAGCAGCTTGGCGGGAGGGCGGCCGGGGGAGCTGTTTTTT
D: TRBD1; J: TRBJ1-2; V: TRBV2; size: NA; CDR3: CASRGQGAGYTF; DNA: TGTGCCAGCAGAGGACAGGGGGCCGGCTACACCTTC
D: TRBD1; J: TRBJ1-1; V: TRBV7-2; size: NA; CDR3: CASSQTSGQYTEAFF; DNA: TGTGCCAGCAGCCAGACCTCGGGACAGTACACTGAAGCTTTCTTT
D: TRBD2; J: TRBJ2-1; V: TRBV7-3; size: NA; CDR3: CASSPRGGRGFNEQFF; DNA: TGTGCCAGCAGCCCCCGCGGGGGAAGGGGCTTCAATGAGCAGTTCTTC
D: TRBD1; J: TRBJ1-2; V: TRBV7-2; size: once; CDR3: CASSLVTGRPGYTF; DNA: TGTGCCAGCAGCTTAGTGACAGGGCGTCCTGGCTACACCTTC
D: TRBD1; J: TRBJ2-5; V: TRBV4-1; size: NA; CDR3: CASSTGQGRETQYF; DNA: TGCGCCAGCAGCACGGGACAGGGACGGGAGACCCAGTACTTC
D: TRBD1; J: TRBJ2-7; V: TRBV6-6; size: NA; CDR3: CASRNGQGGYEQYF; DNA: TGTGCCAGCAGAAATGGACAGGGAGGATACGAGCAGTACTTC
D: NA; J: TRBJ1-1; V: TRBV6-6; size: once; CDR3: CASVPVMNTEAFF; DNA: TGTGCCAGCGTCCCAGTAATGAACACTGAAGCTTTCTTT
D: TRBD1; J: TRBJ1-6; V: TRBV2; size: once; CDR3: CASRKGQGRSYNSPLHF; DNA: TGTGCCAGCAGGAAGGGACAGGGGAGGTCCTATAATTCACCCCTCCACTTT
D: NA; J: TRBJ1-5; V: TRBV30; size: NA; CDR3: CAWSTAGNQPQHF; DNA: TGTGCCTGGAGCACGGCGGGCAATCAGCCCCAGCATTTT
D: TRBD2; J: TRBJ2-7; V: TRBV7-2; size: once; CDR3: CASSTSLAAPYEQYF; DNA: TGTGCCAGCAGCACTTCCCTAGCGGCCCCCTACGAGCAGTACTTC
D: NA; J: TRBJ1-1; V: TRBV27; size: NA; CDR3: CASSLVQRRQGKNTEAFF; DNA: TGTGCCAGCAGTTTGGTCCAACGAAGGCAGGGCAAGAACACTGAAGCTTTCTTT
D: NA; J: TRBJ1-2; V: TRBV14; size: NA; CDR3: CASSRSLSTYGYTF; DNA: TGTGCCAGCAGCCGATCCCTAAGTACCTATGGCTACACCTTC
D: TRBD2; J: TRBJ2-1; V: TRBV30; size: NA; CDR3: CAWSGGSAIFNEQFF; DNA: TGTGCCTGGAGTGGCGGGAGTGCAATCTTCAATGAGCAGTTCTTC
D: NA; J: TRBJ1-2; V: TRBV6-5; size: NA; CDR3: CASSYSTAGANYGYTF; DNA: TGTGCCAGCAGTTACTCGACGGCCGGAGCTAACTATGGCTACACCTTC
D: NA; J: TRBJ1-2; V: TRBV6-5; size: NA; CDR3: CASSYSPGINYGYTF; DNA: TGTGCCAGCAGTTACTCGCCAGGTATTAACTATGGCTACACCTTC
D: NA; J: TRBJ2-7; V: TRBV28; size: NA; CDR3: CASGGPYEQYF; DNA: TGTGCCAGTGGAGGGCCCTACGAGCAGTACTTC
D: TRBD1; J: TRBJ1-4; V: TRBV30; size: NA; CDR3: CAGDRGGEEKLFF; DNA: TGTGCCGGTGACAGGGGGGGAGAAGAAAAACTGTTTTTT
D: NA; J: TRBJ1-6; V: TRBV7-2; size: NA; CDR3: CASSPQAHNSPLHF; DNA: TGTGCCAGCAGCCCACAGGCGCATAATTCACCCCTCCACTTT
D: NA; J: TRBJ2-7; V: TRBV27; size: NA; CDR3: CASSPPGDEQYF; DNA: TGTGCCAGCAGTCCTCCGGGGGACGAGCAGTACTTC
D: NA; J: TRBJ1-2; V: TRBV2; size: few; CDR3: CASSPGDTNYGYTF; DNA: TGTGCCAGCAGTCCAGGGGACACCAACTATGGCTACACCTTC
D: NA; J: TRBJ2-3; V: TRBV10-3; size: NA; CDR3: CAITGYLTDTQYF; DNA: TGTGCCATCACAGGGTACCTCACAGATACGCAGTATTTT
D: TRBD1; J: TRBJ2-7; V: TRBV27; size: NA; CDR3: CASRPTRGLTYEQYF; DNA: TGTGCCAGCAGGCCTACCAGGGGGCTCACCTACGAGCAGTACTTC
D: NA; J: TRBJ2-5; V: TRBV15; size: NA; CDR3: CATSREQYQETQYF; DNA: TGTGCCACCAGCAGAGAACAGTACCAAGAGACCCAGTACTTC
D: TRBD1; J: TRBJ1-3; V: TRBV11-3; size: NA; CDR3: CASSLGGQTGNTIYF; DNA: TGTGCCAGCAGCTTAGGGGGACAGACGGGAAACACCATATATTTT
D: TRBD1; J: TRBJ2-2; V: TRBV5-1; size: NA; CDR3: CASSLGQGLHSGNTGELFF; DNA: TGCGCCAGCAGCTTGGGACAGGGTCTCCATAGTGGGAACACCGGGGAGCTGTTTTTT
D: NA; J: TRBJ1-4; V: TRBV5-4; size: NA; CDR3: CASSFNAGAAREKLFF; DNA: TGTGCCAGCAGCTTCAACGCGGGGGCTGCAAGGGAAAAACTGTTTTTT
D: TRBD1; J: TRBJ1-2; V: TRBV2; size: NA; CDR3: CASSGKGQGNGYTF; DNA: TGTGCCAGCAGTGGAAAGGGACAGGGAAATGGCTACACCTTC
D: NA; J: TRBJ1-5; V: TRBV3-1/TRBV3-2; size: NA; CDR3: CASSQEGGAQPQHF; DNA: TGTGCCAGCAGCCAAGAGGGAGGGGCGCAGCCCCAGCATTTT
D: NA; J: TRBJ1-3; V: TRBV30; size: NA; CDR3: CAWSPNPGAGNTIYF; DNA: TGTGCCTGGAGTCCTAACCCAGGGGCTGGAAACACCATATATTTT
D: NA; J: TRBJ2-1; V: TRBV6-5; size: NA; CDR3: CASSYSRHYNEQFF; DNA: TGTGCCAGCAGTTACTCGAGACACTACAATGAGCAGTTCTTC
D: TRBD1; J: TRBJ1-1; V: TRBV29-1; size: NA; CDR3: CSVRRDRGPLLDAFF; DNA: TGCAGCGTGAGACGGGACAGGGGACCTCTTCTAGACGCTTTCTTT
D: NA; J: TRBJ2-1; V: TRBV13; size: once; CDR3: CASSLAGEGFSEQFF; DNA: TGTGCCAGCAGCTTAGCAGGGGAAGGGTTTAGTGAGCAGTTCTTC
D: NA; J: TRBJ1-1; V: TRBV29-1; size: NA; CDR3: CSVGESEAFF; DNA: TGCAGCGTTGGGGAGAGTGAAGCTTTCTTT
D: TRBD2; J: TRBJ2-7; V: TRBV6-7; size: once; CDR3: CASSYEGTSGSPRSYEQYF; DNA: TGTGCCAGCAGTTACGAAGGGACTAGCGGGAGTCCCAGGAGTTACGAGCAGTACTTC
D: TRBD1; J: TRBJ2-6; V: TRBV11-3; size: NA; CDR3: CAVRGKRGTGANVLTF; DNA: TGTGCCGTCAGGGGGAAAAGGGGGACTGGGGCCAACGTCCTGACTTTC
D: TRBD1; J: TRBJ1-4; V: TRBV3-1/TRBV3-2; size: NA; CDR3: CASSHDRDRNEKLFF; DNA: TGTGCCAGCAGCCACGACCGGGACAGAAATGAAAAACTGTTTTTT
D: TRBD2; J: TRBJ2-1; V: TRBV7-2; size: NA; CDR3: CASSLGPSGDEQFF; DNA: TGTGCCAGCAGCTTAGGTCCTAGCGGAGATGAGCAGTTCTTC